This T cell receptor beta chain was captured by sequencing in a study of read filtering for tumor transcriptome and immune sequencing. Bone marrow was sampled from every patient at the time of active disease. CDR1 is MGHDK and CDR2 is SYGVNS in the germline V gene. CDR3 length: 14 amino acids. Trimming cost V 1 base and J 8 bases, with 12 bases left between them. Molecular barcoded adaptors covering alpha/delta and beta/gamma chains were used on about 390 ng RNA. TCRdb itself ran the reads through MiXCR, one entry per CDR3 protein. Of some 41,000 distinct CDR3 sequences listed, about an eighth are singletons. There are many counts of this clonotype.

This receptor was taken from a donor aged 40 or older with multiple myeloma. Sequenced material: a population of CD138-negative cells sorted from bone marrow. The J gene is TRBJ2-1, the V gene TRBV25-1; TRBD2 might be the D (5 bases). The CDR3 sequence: CASSESGSSHEQFF. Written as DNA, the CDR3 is TGTGCCAGCAGTGAATCGGGATCCTCACATGAGCAGTTCTTC.